This paragraph covers one T cell receptor beta chain sequence. These data belong to a study of T cell repertoires in cytomegalovirus infection. Study overall: The public TCR beta signatures pointed to both CMV infection and matching HLA type.

Germline V lookup: CDR1 MDHEN, CDR2 SYDVKM. The CDR3 is 13 amino acids. Trimming stripped 7 bases from V and 3 bases from J, with 10 bases between. In TCRdb, the reads were re-called with MiXCR into one record per CDR3 protein. The table lists approximately 630,000 distinct CDR3 sequences, approximately 25% of them singletons. Sample: CD8+ T cells from PBMCs. The chain employs TRBV28 and TRBJ2-1, with D hard to call. The TCR comes from a human donor in good health (CMV status not recorded). Some clones in this sample may be carry-over from other donors' samples. Here the CDR3 DNA reads TGTGCCAGCACTCCCCCGGGCTACAATGAGCAGTTCTTC. It is translated as CASTPPGYNEQFF.